The 27 T cell receptor beta chains presented below share a single source sample, sequenced in a study of cytomegalovirus exposure and HLA in healthy donors. The primer mix had 60 Vbeta and 13 Jbeta primers. Using immunoSEQ multiplex PCR, the repertoire was profiled, and TCRdb retains in-frame clones only, with some absent. Of about 92,000 clones listed, over 70% were seen once; the top ten hold roughly 1.1%. Source material: PBMCs. These receptor sequences come from a girl aged 2-10 years in good health and CMV-seropositive.

This chain links TRBV4-3 with TRBJ2-2; D might be TRBD2 (6 bases). V gave up 1 base and J gave up 4 bases, with 10 bases separating them. CDR1 and CDR2 (germline): LGHNA, YSLEER. The CDR3 loop spans 15 amino acids. The DNA of the CDR3 is TGCGCCAGCAGCCAAGCCGGCGGGGCCACCGGGGAGCTGTTTTTT. This codes for CASSQAGGATGELFF.

This sequence joins TRBV5-1 and TRBJ2-2; the match to TRBD2 covers 11 bases. The V gene end was trimmed by 2 bases and the J gene end by 4 bases; junction bases not matched to a gene: 1. From germline, CDR1 is SGHRS and CDR2 YFSETQ. The CDR3 runs to 15 residues. The CDR3 nucleotides read TGCGCCAGCAGCTTAACTAGCGGGAGCACCGGGGAGCTGTTTTTT. Its protein is CASSLTSGSTGELFF. The variable domain in full, completed from reference TRBV5-1 and TRBJ2-2, reads KAGVTQTPRYLIKTRGQQVTLSCSPISGHRSVSWYQQTPGQGLQFLFEYFSETQRNKGNFPGRFSGRQFSNSRSEMNVSTLELGDSALYLCASSLTSGSTGELFFGEGSRLTVL.

The chain has TRBV15 and TRBJ2-7; tentative D call: TRBD1 (6 bases). Germline loops: CDR1 LNHNV, CDR2 YYDKDF (reference sequence). Trimming stripped 0 bases from V and 2 bases from J, with 8 bases between. CDR3 size: 14 residues. DNA for the CDR3: TGTGCCACCAGCAGAGATGACAGGACCTACGAGCAGTACTTC. It translates to CATSRDDRTYEQYF. Drawing the rest from reference TRBV15 and TRBJ2-7, the complete variable domain is DAMVIQNPRYQVTQFGKPVTLSCSQTLNHNVMYWYQQKSSQAPKLLFHYYDKDFNNEADTPDNFQSRRPNTSFCFLDIRSPGLGDTAMYLCATSRDDRTYEQYFGPGTRLTVT.

The chain links TRBV28 to TRBJ1-2; the D is unclear. Germline V CDR1 and CDR2: MDHEN, SYDVKM. The germline V and J ends were trimmed by 6 bases and 5 bases, with 13 bases remaining between them. CDR3 length: 13 amino acids. The CDR3 spells CASSFTFPYGYTF. The CDR3 DNA follows: TGTGCCAGCAGCTTTACTTTCCCTTATGGCTACACCTTC.

This clone was recorded once. V and J are TRBV30 and TRBJ2-1; D ambiguous. The germline V gene encodes CDR1 GTSNPN and CDR2 SVGIG (reference sequence). CDR3 length equals 13 residues. V lost 8 bases and J lost 2, with 13 bases in between. CDR3 residues: CAILRGPYNEQFF. The CDR3 nucleotides read TGTGCCATTCTAAGAGGCCCCTACAATGAGCAGTTCTTC.

This clone turned up a few times. This sequence joins TRBV27 and TRBJ1-1; 7 bases map to TRBD1. The CDR3 totals 14 residues. In germline, CDR1 is MNHEY, CDR2 SMNVEV (reference sequence). Germline trimming cut 4 bases from V and 7 bases from J; bases unmatched to any gene: 9. This chain's CDR3 is CASSWGPGGFEAFF. DNA of the CDR3: TGTGCCAGCAGTTGGGGGCCAGGGGGTTTTGAAGCTTTCTTT.

This rearrangement joins TRBV9 to TRBJ2-1; D gene unclear. This CDR3 spans 13 amino acids. Germline V gives CDR1 SGDLS, CDR2 YYNGEE. V lost 5 bases and J lost 4, with 10 bases in between. CDR3 DNA: TGTGCCAGCAGTGACCTAGTATACAATGAGCAGTTCTTC. Translated, it gives CASSDLVYNEQFF.

The J gene is TRBJ1-5, the V gene TRBV7-3, with 11 bases that match TRBD1. The CDR3 loop spans 15 amino acids. Germline V CDR1 and CDR2: SGHTA, FQGTGA. The junction had 2 bases not matched to a gene; V was cut back by 2 bases and J by 5 bases. The CDR3 DNA reads TGTGCCAGCAGCTTACAGGGACAGGGGGATCAGCCCCAGCATTTT. This sequence encodes CASSLQGQGDQPQHF.

This chain joins TRBV29-1 and TRBJ2-1; TRBD2 agrees at 11 bases. This CDR3 has 16 residues. Germline lookup yields CDR1 SQVTM and CDR2 ANQGSEA. V gave up 4 bases and J gave up 4 bases; unmatched junction bases: 9. In DNA form, the CDR3 reads TGCAGCGTTGCCCTCGCGACTAGCGGGAAATACAATGAGCAGTTCTTC. It yields the protein CSVALATSGKYNEQFF.

The V and J genes are TRBV30 and TRBJ1-1; the D is unclear. The CDR3 totals 11 residues. Trimming took off 3 bases at V and 5 bases at J, with 7 bases between the two ends. Germline lookup yields CDR1 GTSNPN and CDR2 SVGIG (reference sequence). CDR3 nucleotide sequence: TGTGCCTGGAGGTCGGGTACTGAAGCTTTCTTT. This codes for CAWRSGTEAFF.

The chain links TRBV9 to TRBJ1-2; the D gene is possibly TRBD1 (5 bases). V lost 3 bases and J lost 4, with 19 bases in between. CDR1 is SGDLS and CDR2 is YYNGEE in the germline V gene. The CDR3 consists of 16 residues. The CDR3 sequence: CASSAFPGGVIYGYTF. In nucleotides, the CDR3 is TGTGCCAGCAGCGCCTTCCCTGGGGGGGTGATCTATGGCTACACCTTC.

The chain uses TRBV19 and TRBJ1-1; 7 bases map to TRBD1. This CDR3 has 14 amino acids. The junction had 3 bases not matched to a gene; V was cut back by 3 bases and J by 2 bases. Germline CDR1 reads LNHDA; CDR2 reads SQIVND (reference sequence). The CDR3 protein is CASSMDRLNTEAFF. CDR3 nucleotides: TGTGCCAGTAGTATGGACAGGCTCAACACTGAAGCTTTCTTT. Together with reference TRBV19 and TRBJ1-1, the CDR3 gives the full variable domain: DGGITQSPKYLFRKEGQNVTLSCEQNLNHDAMYWYRQDPGQGLRLIYYSQIVNDFQKGDIAEGYSVSREKKESFPLTVTSAQKNPTAFYLCASSMDRLNTEAFFGQGTRLTVV.

The chain links TRBV18 to TRBJ1-1; tentative D call: TRBD1 (6 bases). CDR1 is KGHSH, CDR2 LQKENI, per germline. The CDR3 consists of 16 residues. Trimming removed 5 bases from V and 4 bases from J, with 20 bases in between. CDR3 loop: CASSSFRGWIVTEAFF. The CDR3 nucleotides read TGTGCCAGCTCATCCTTCAGGGGATGGATCGTCACTGAAGCTTTCTTT. Full variable domain (rest looked up from reference TRBV18 and TRBJ1-1): NAGVMQNPRHLVRRRGQEARLRCSPMKGHSHVYWYRQLPEEGLKFMVYLQKENIIDESGMPKERFSAEFPKEGPSILRIQQVVRGDSAAYFCASSSFRGWIVTEAFFGQGTRLTVV.

The J gene is TRBJ1-2, the V gene TRBV30, with TRBD1 matching over 9 bases. The V gene end was trimmed by 3 bases and the J gene end by 3 bases; junction bases not matched to a gene: 8. Per germline, CDR1 GTSNPN and CDR2 SVGIG (reference sequence). The CDR3 covers 15 residues. In DNA, the CDR3 is TGTGCCTGGAGGTTCTGGACAGGGGCCGACTATGGCTACACCTTC. It specifies CAWRFWTGADYGYTF.

The CDR3 sequence is CASSYIEEEQYF. In nucleotides, the CDR3 is TGTGCCAGCAGTTACATCGAGGAAGAGCAGTACTTC. This chain uses TRBV6-6 with TRBJ2-7; D gene ambiguous. V shed 2 bases and J shed 7 bases, with 9 bases lying between them. The CDR3 has 12 amino acids. Germline CDR1 is MNHNY and CDR2 is SVGAGI (reference sequence).

The sample holds a few counts of this clone. The V gene is TRBV4-2, the J gene TRBJ2-7; D might be TRBD1 (5 bases). The CDR3 spans 14 residues. Germline V gene sequence: CDR1 LGHNA, CDR2 YNFKEQ. Trimming took off 0 bases at V and 5 bases at J, with 11 bases between the two ends. CDR3 sequence: CASSQDWKGDEQYF. CDR3 nucleotide sequence: TGTGCCAGCAGCCAAGATTGGAAAGGGGACGAGCAGTACTTC.

The V gene is TRBV11-2, the J gene TRBJ2-7; the match to TRBD2 covers 12 bases. Germline-derived CDR1 and CDR2 are SGHAT and FQNNGV. CDR3 size: 15 residues. Losses at the gene ends were 5 bases for V and 3 bases for J; bases not matched to a gene: 5. CDR3 in amino acids: CASSTTSGSGYEQYF. CDR3 nucleotides: TGTGCCAGCAGCACGACTAGCGGGAGTGGCTACGAGCAGTACTTC.

The rearrangement uses TRBV6-6 and TRBJ1-1, with TRBD1 identical over 7 bases. Germline V CDR1 and CDR2: MNHNY, SVGAGI (reference sequence). The CDR3 consists of 13 residues. J gave up 1 base and V 10 bases, and 6 bases lay outside the gene matches. The chain's CDR3 is CATAGQPNTEAFF. Written as DNA, the CDR3 is TGTGCCACGGCGGGACAGCCGAACACTGAAGCTTTCTTT.

The J gene is TRBJ2-7, the V gene TRBV5-1; 11 positions match TRBD2. With V trimmed by 0 bases and J by 0 bases, 8 bases remained unmatched. The CDR3 is 18 residues long. Germline V gene sequence: CDR1 SGHRS, CDR2 YFSETQ. This CDR3 reads CASSLDVAGGTISYEQYF. The DNA for the CDR3 is TGCGCCAGCAGCTTGGATGTAGCGGGAGGGACCATCTCCTACGAGCAGTACTTC.

The chain has TRBV7-2 and TRBJ1-5; tentatively, D is TRBD1 (6 bases). Trimming took 3 bases from V and 0 from J, leaving 6 bases between them. CDR3 length: 14 residues. Germline-derived CDR1 and CDR2 are SGHTA and FQGNSA. This CDR3 is CASSLTGSNQPQHF. CDR3 bases: TGTGCCAGCAGCTTGACAGGTAGCAATCAGCCCCAGCATTTT.

The chain employs TRBV27 and TRBJ2-5; D not certain. The CDR3 runs to 13 residues. Germline V gene data show CDR1 as MNHEY and CDR2 as SMNVEV (reference sequence). Trimming stripped 4 bases from V and 2 bases from J, with 8 bases between. Written as DNA, the CDR3 is TGTGCCAGCAGTTATGGGCAACAAGAGACCCAGTACTTC. It specifies CASSYGQQETQYF.

The rearrangement links TRBV21-1 to TRBJ1-1. TRBV21-1 is labeled a pseudogene. The CDR3 contains 13 residues. The chain's CDR3 is CAKVCRGNTEAFF. The CDR3, as DNA: TGTGCCAAGGTCTGTCGGGGGAACACTGAAGCTTTCTTT.

The V call is TRBV9, the J call TRBJ2-2; D call uncertain. This CDR3 is 16 amino acids long. Trimming pared 0 bases from V and 1 base from J, leaving 10 bases between. Germline V gives CDR1 SGDLS, CDR2 YYNGEE. The CDR3 here is CASSVASAGNTGELFF. CDR3 nucleotide sequence: TGTGCCAGCAGCGTAGCTTCGGCAGGGAACACCGGGGAGCTGTTTTTT.

J is TRBJ1-1 and V is TRBV2; tentative D call: TRBD1 (6 bases). This CDR3 contains 11 residues. Germline loops: CDR1 SNHLY, CDR2 FYNNEI. Trimming cost V 6 bases and J 7 bases, with 9 bases left between them. CDR3 DNA: TGTGCCAGCAGACAGGGTTATGAAGCTTTCTTT. Translation gives CASRQGYEAFF.

This clone was counted only a few times. This sequence joins TRBV7-9 and TRBJ1-1; possibly TRBD1 for D (6 bases). With 4 bases removed from V and 0 bases from J, the gap between germline ends came to 12 bases. The CDR3 runs to 15 residues. In germline, CDR1 is SEHNR, CDR2 FQNEAQ (reference sequence). The CDR3 loop is CASSSPGQLNTEAFF. DNA of the CDR3: TGTGCCAGCAGCTCACCGGGACAACTGAACACTGAAGCTTTCTTT. The full variable domain, completed using reference TRBV7-9 and TRBJ1-1, is DTGVSQNPRHKITKRGQNVTFRCDPISEHNRLYWYRQTLGQGPEFLTYFQNEAQLEKSRLLSDRFSAERPKGSFSTLEIQRTEQGDSAMYLCASSSPGQLNTEAFFGQGTRLTVV.

V is TRBV9 and J is TRBJ1-1, with TRBD1 matching 11 bases. The CDR3 consists of 14 residues. CDR1 is SGDLS and CDR2 is YYNGEE in the germline V gene. Trimming cost V 4 bases and J 11 bases; bases outside gene matches: 10. CDR3 sequence: CASSLPGQGAEAFF. The CDR3 DNA reads TGTGCCAGCAGCCTTCCCGGACAGGGGGCAGAGGCTTTCTTT.

The V and J genes are TRBV9 and TRBJ1-1; D gene ambiguous. With 0 bases removed from V and 2 bases from J, the gap between germline ends came to 11 bases. The CDR3 runs to 15 residues. Germline loops: CDR1 SGDLS, CDR2 YYNGEE. Here the CDR3 DNA reads TGTGCCAGCAGCGTAGACCCAGGAGGAAACACTGAAGCTTTCTTT. Residues: CASSVDPGGNTEAFF.